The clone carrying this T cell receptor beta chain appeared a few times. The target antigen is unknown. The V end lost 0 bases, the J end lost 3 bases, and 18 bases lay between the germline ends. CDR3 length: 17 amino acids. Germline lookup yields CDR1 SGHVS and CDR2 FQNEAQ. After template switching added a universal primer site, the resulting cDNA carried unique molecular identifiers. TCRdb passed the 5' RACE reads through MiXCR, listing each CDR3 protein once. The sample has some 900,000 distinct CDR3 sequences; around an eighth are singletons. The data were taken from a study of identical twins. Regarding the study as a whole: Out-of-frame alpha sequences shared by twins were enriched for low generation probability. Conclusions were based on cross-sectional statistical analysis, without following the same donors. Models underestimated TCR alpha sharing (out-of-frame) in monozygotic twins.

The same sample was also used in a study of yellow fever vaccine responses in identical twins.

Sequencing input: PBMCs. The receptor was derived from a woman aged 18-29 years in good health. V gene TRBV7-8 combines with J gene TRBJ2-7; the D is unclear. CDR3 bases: TGTGCCAGCAGCTTAGCGCCAGGAGTTGACGCTTACTACGAGCAGTACTTC. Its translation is CASSLAPGVDAYYEQYF.